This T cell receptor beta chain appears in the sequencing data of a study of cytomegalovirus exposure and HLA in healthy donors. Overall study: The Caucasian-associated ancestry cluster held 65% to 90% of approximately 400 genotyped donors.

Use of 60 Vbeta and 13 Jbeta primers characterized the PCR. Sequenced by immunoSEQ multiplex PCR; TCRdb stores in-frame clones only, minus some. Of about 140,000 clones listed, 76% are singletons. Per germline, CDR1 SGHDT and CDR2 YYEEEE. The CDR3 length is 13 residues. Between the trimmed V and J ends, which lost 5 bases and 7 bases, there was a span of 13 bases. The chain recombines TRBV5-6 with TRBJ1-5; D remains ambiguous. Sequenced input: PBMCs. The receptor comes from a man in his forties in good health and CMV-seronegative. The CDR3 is CASSTGMGQPQHF. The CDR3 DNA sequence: TGTGCCAGCAGTACCGGAATGGGCCAGCCCCAGCATTTT.